One T cell receptor beta chain is described in this entry. This entry belongs to a study of beta chain features in type 1 diabetes. CDR1 SGHKS and CDR2 YYEKEE come from the germline V gene (reference sequence). The CDR3 runs 12 residues. Trimming took 4 bases from V and 3 from J, leaving 8 bases between them. What was sequenced were expressed TCRB transcripts, since all of the isolated RNA had been reverse transcribed. Profiled with immunoSEQ multiplex PCR; TCRdb holds only in-frame clones, not every one. The table includes 810,000 or so clones, 15% to 20% detected once. Sequencing was performed on naive CD4+ T cells from blood. The V call is TRBV5-5, the J call TRBJ2-7; either TRBD1 or TRBD2 may supply D (5 bases each). This sequence originates from a woman under 30 in good health. The CDR3 here is CASSRDLYEQYF. The CDR3 nucleotides read TGTGCCAGCAGCAGGGACCTCTACGAGCAGTACTTC.